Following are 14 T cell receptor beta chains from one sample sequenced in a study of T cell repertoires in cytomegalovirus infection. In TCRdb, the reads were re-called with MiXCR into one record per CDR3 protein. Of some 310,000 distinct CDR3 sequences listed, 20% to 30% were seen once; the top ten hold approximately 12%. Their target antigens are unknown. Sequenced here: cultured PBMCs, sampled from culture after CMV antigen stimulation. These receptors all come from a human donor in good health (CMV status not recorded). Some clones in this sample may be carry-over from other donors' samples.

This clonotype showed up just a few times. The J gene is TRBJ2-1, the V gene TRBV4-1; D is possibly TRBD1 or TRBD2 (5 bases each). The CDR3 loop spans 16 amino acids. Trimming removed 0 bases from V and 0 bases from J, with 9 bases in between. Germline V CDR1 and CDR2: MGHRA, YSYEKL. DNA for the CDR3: TGCGCCAGCAGCCAAGATTGGGGGAGCTCCTACAATGAGCAGTTCTTC. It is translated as CASSQDWGSSYNEQFF.

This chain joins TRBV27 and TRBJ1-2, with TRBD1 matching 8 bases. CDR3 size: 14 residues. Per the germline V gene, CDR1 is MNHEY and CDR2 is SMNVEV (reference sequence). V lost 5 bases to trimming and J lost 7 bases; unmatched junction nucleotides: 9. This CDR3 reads CASSAYRGKGGYTF. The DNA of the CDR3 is TGTGCCAGCAGTGCCTACAGGGGGAAGGGTGGCTACACCTTC.

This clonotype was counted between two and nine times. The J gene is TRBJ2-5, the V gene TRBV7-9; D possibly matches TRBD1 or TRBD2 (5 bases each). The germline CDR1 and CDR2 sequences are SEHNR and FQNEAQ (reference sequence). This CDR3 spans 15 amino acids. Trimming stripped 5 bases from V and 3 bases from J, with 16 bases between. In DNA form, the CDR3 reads TGTGCCAGCAGCAAAGTGGGGCTAGCAGAAGAGACCCAGTACTTC. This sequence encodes CASSKVGLAEETQYF.

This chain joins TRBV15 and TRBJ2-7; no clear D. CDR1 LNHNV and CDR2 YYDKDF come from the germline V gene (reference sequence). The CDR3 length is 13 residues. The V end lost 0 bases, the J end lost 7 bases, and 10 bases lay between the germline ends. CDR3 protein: CATSRDLRGEQYV. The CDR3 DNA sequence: TGTGCCACCAGCAGAGATCTCCGAGGTGAGCAGTACGTC.

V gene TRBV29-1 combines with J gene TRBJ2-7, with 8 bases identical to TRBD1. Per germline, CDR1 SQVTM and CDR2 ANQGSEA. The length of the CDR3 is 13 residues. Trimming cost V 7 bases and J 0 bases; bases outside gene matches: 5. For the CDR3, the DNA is TGCAGCGCCCGGACAGGGTCCTCCTACGAGCAGTACTTC. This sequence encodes CSARTGSSYEQYF.

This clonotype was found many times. CDR3 protein: CASSRSSSGANVLTF. The CDR3 coding sequence is TGTGCCAGCAGCCGGTCAAGTTCTGGGGCCAACGTCCTGACTTTC. This chain links TRBV7-9 with TRBJ2-6; unclear D gene. CDR3 size: 15 residues. Per germline, CDR1 SEHNR and CDR2 FQNEAQ (reference sequence). The V end was cut by 5 bases, the J end by 1 base, with 9 bases between.

DNA of the CDR3: TGTGCCAGCAGTTCCAACGGGAGTCGGTGCGAGCAGTACGTC. Amino acid sequence: CASSSNGSRCEQYV. The chain couples TRBV12-3 or TRBV12-4 to TRBJ2-7; maybe TRBD2 (6 bases). Between the trimmed V and J ends, which lost 4 bases and 6 bases, there was a span of 16 bases. This CDR3 is 14 amino acids long.

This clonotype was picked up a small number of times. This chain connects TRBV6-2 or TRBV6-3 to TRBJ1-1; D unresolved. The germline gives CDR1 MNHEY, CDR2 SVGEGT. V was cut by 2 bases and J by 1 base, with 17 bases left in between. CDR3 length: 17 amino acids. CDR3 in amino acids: CASSYHTPGLGNTEAFF. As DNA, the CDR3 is TGTGCCAGCAGTTACCACACCCCGGGGTTGGGGAACACTGAAGCTTTCTTT.

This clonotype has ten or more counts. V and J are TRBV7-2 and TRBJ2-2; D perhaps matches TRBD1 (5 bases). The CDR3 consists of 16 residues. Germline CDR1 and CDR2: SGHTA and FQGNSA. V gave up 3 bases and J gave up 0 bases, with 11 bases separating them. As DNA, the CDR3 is TGTGCCAGCAGCTTCACAGGTTCTACGAACACCGGGGAGCTGTTTTTT. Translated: CASSFTGSTNTGELFF.

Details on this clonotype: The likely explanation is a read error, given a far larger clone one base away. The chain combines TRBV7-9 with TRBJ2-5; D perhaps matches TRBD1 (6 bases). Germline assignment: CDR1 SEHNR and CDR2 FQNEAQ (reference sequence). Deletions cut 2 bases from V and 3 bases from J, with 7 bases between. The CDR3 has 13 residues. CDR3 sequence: CASSLSGEETQYF. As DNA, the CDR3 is TGTGCCAGCAGCTTATCAGGGGAAGAGACCCAGTACTTC. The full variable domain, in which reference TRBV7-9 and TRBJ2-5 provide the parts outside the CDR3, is DTGVSQNPRHKITKRGQNVTFRCDPISEHNRLYWYRQTLGQGPEFLTYFQNEAQLEKSRLLSDRFSAERPKGSFSTLEIQRTEQGDSAMYLCASSLSGEETQYFGPGTRLLVL.

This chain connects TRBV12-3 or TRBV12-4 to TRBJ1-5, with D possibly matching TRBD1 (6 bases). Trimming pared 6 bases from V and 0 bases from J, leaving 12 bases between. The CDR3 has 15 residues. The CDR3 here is CASRVQGNSNQPQHF. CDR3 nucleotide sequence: TGTGCCAGCAGAGTACAGGGAAATAGCAATCAGCCCCAGCATTTT.

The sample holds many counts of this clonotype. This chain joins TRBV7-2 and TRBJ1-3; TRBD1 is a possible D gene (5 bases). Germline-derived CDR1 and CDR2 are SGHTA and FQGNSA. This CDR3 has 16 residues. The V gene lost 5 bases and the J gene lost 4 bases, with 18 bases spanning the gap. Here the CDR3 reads CASSPPRTWGGNTIYF. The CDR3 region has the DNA TGTGCCAGCAGCCCGCCCCGAACTTGGGGGGGAAACACCATATATTTT.

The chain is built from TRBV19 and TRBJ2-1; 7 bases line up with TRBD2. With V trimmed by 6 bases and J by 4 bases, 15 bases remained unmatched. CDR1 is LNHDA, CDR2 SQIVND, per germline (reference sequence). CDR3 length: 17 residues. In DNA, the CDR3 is TGTGCCAGTAGCCCTCCTCCGGGTAGCGGGCTGTACAATGAGCAGTTCTTC. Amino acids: CASSPPPGSGLYNEQFF.

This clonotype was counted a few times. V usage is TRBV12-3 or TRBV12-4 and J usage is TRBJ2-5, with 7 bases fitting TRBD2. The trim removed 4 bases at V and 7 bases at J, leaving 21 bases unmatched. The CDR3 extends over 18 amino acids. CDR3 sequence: CASSSSRRAGVRVGTQYF. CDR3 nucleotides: TGTGCCAGCAGTTCAAGCCGCAGGGCGGGAGTTCGGGTTGGGACCCAGTACTTC.